The next 29 T cell receptor beta chains were all read from a single sample in a study of human T cells and chemical hapten exposure. TCRdb independently ran MiXCR on the RACE reads; one entry per CDR3 protein. This table has tens of thousands of distinct CDR3 sequences, 3.5% to 4.5% appearing once. Time point: healthy volunteer bleed at 2 weeks. Unseparated into fractions, whole blood served as the source from which total RNA was extracted. The sample was whole blood. All receptors derive from a female donor in good health. Some clones in this sample may be carry-over from other donors' samples.

The table lists this clonotype with many counts. V gene TRBV7-7 combines with J gene TRBJ2-2, with D possibly TRBD2 on 6 matching bases. This CDR3 comprises 16 residues. Trimming removed 0 bases at V and 4 bases at J, with 12 bases between. Per germline, CDR1 SSHAT and CDR2 FNYEAQ (reference sequence). The CDR3 here is CASSLAPGVGTGELFF. The CDR3 DNA follows: TGTGCCAGCAGCTTAGCCCCGGGGGTTGGCACCGGGGAGCTGTTTTTT.

This clonotype was recorded at least ten times. The V call is TRBV5-1, the J call TRBJ1-1; TRBD1 agrees at 7 bases. The CDR3 contains 14 residues. From germline, CDR1 is SGHRS and CDR2 YFSETQ. The ends lost 4 bases at V and 2 bases at J; junction bases unmatched: 5. CDR3 residues: CASSRGQPNTEAFF. The CDR3 DNA follows: TGCGCCAGCAGCAGGGGACAGCCAAACACTGAAGCTTTCTTT.

This clonotype was recorded many times. This rearrangement joins TRBV4-2 to TRBJ1-2; D is unclear. V dropped 4 bases and J dropped 0 bases, with 15 bases sitting between them. CDR3 size: 16 residues. The germline V gene has CDR1 LGHNA and CDR2 YNFKEQ. The CDR3 nucleotides are TGTGCCAGCAGCCCCCGTCGCTACACAGCTAACTATGGCTACACCTTC. It encodes CASSPRRYTANYGYTF.

V gene TRBV5-6 combines with J gene TRBJ2-1; possible D gene TRBD2, 6 bases. V lost 4 bases, J lost 10 bases, and 18 bases lay in between. There are 14 residues in the CDR3. CDR1 and CDR2 (germline): SGHDT, YYEEEE. CDR3 in DNA: TGTGCCAGCAGCACGCGGGACTGGCAAAAAGAGCAGTTCTTC. This gives the protein CASSTRDWQKEQFF.

This clonotype was observed a few times. The J gene is TRBJ2-3, the V gene TRBV29-1, with TRBD1 identical over 7 bases. J gave up 0 bases and V 6 bases, and 6 bases lay outside the gene matches. CDR1 and CDR2 from the germline V gene are SQVTM and ANQGSEA. The CDR3 consists of 14 residues. The CDR3 loop reads CSVKQGLSTDTQYF. The CDR3 DNA is TGCAGCGTGAAACAGGGGCTTAGCACAGATACGCAGTATTTT.

In this sample, this clonotype turned up many times. The rearrangement joins TRBV5-1 to TRBJ2-1, with 15 bases that match TRBD2. CDR3 length equals 16 residues. CDR1 and CDR2 (germline): SGHRS, YFSETQ. The trim removed 4 bases at V and 6 bases at J, leaving 5 bases unmatched. As DNA, the CDR3 is TGCGCCAGCAGCCGTGGGACTAGCGGGGGGTTCAATGAGCAGTTCTTC. Amino acid sequence: CASSRGTSGGFNEQFF. The variable domain in full, with the rest retrieved from reference TRBV5-1 and TRBJ2-1, is KAGVTQTPRYLIKTRGQQVTLSCSPISGHRSVSWYQQTPGQGLQFLFEYFSETQRNKGNFPGRFSGRQFSNSRSEMNVSTLELGDSALYLCASSRGTSGGFNEQFFGPGTRLTVL.

This clonotype was detected only a few times. The rearrangement links TRBV2 to TRBJ1-1; TRBD1 matches 7 bases. The CDR3 sequence is 15 residues long. CDR1 SNHLY and CDR2 FYNNEI come from the germline V gene. V gave up 1 base and J gave up 2 bases; unmatched junction bases: 4. Written as DNA, the CDR3 is TGTGCCAGCAGTGAAGAGGGGGCGGGTAACACTGAAGCTTTCTTT. Translating it yields CASSEEGAGNTEAFF.

The table lists this clonotype with many counts. The V gene is TRBV20-1, the J gene TRBJ1-5; tentative D call: TRBD1 (5 bases). Per the germline V gene, CDR1 is DFQATT and CDR2 is SNEGSKA (reference sequence). The CDR3 consists of 14 residues. V was clipped by 2 bases and J by 1 base, with 9 bases between them. This chain's CDR3 is CSARPWGSNQPQHF. The CDR3 DNA reads TGCAGTGCTAGACCCTGGGGCAGCAATCAGCCCCAGCATTTT.

The CDR3, as DNA: TGTGCCAGCAGCCCCCGACAGCCCAGAGATACGCAGTATTTT. As protein: CASSPRQPRDTQYF. The rearrangement links TRBV14 to TRBJ2-3, with D maybe TRBD1 (5 bases). CDR3 size: 14 residues. The germline V gene has CDR1 SGHDN and CDR2 FVKESK. V was shortened by 4 bases and J by 5 bases, with 13 bases between the two germline ends.

There are many counts of this clonotype. The chain recombines TRBV5-1 with TRBJ1-5; D might be TRBD1 (5 bases). This CDR3 contains 17 residues. V lost 0 bases and J lost 2, with 15 bases in between. Germline V gives CDR1 SGHRS, CDR2 YFSETQ. CDR3 protein: CASSLGAGRTGNQPQHF. For the CDR3, the DNA is TGCGCCAGCAGCTTGGGGGCAGGGCGAACGGGCAATCAGCCCCAGCATTTT.

This clonotype showed up many times. The chain recombines TRBV7-9 with TRBJ1-1; D gene unclear. Looked up from germline, CDR1 is SEHNR and CDR2 is FQNEAQ (reference sequence). Trimming cost V 1 base and J 11 bases, with 14 bases left between them. This CDR3 has 13 residues. The CDR3 is CASSLEGGSDAFF. In DNA form, the CDR3 reads TGTGCCAGCAGCTTAGAGGGCGGGTCGGACGCTTTCTTT.

The table lists this clonotype with many counts. This chain links TRBV7-8 with TRBJ1-1; tentative D call: TRBD1 (5 bases). Trimming took off 4 bases at V and 0 bases at J, with 12 bases between the two ends. Germline CDR1 is SGHVS and CDR2 is FQNEAQ. This CDR3 is 15 amino acids long. The DNA of the CDR3 is TGTGCCAGCAGCTCTCCTGACAGTTTGAACACTGAAGCTTTCTTT. Its translation is CASSSPDSLNTEAFF.

Ten or more counts support this clonotype. The CDR3 region has the DNA TGTGCCAGCAGCCCTAGAGGCAGGGGCACTGAAGCTTTCTTT. This sequence encodes CASSPRGRGTEAFF. This chain connects TRBV7-9 to TRBJ1-1; TRBD1 might be the D (6 bases). The CDR3 length is 14 residues. Germline CDR1 SEHNR, CDR2 FQNEAQ (reference sequence). Trimming took 5 bases from V and 4 from J, leaving 14 bases between them.

This clonotype was found many times. This chain joins TRBV27 and TRBJ1-1; a weak D match, TRBD1 (6 bases). The CDR3 spans 16 residues. With 5 bases removed from V and 0 bases from J, the gap between germline ends came to 16 bases. Germline CDR1 and CDR2: MNHEY and SMNVEV (reference sequence). CDR3 nucleotides: TGTGCCAGCAGTCCTCCCAGGGGTGCCATGAACACTGAAGCTTTCTTT. Translated: CASSPPRGAMNTEAFF.

This clonotype was seen repeatedly, ten times or more. The genes are TRBV14 and TRBJ2-1; 8 bases align to TRBD2. This CDR3 has 15 residues. The V and J ends lost 4 bases and 7 bases, in that order; junction bases with no gene match: 9. Germline V lookup: CDR1 SGHDN, CDR2 FVKESK. This CDR3 is CASSLVRGALNEQFF. The CDR3 nucleotides are TGTGCCAGCAGCCTGGTGCGGGGGGCGTTGAATGAGCAGTTCTTC.

Ten or more counts support this clonotype. V and J are TRBV5-5 and TRBJ1-1, with 7 bases lining up with TRBD1. The length of the CDR3 is 16 residues. Germline-derived CDR1 and CDR2 are SGHKS and YYEKEE (reference sequence). J gave up 0 bases and V 6 bases, and 11 bases lay outside the gene matches. As DNA, the CDR3 is TGTGCCAGCACCCCACGGGGACAGCTAATGAACACTGAAGCTTTCTTT. Protein product: CASTPRGQLMNTEAFF.

This clonotype was detected a few times. The genes are TRBV6-1 and TRBJ1-6; D unclear. CDR1 and CDR2 (germline): MNHNS, SASEGT. The CDR3 has 12 amino acids. Between the trimmed V and J ends, which lost 8 bases and 13 bases, there was a span of 15 bases. The CDR3 bases are TGTGCCAGCGGGTCGGGGTATACCCCCCTCCACTTT. It yields the protein CASGSGYTPLHF.

This clonotype was seen repeatedly, ten times or more. This chain uses TRBV5-6 with TRBJ1-4, with TRBD1 matching 10 bases. Per germline, CDR1 SGHDT and CDR2 YYEEEE. This CDR3 is 17 amino acids long. With 0 bases clipped from V and 0 bases from J, the junction kept 2 bases outside the gene matches. The CDR3 here is CASSLGQGASTNEKLFF. The CDR3 region has the DNA TGTGCCAGCAGCTTGGGACAGGGGGCGTCAACTAATGAAAAACTGTTTTTT.

This clonotype was counted many times. The genes are TRBV5-1 and TRBJ1-1; tentatively, D is TRBD1 (6 bases). There are 15 residues in the CDR3. V lost 0 bases to trimming and J lost 11 bases, with 20 bases between them. From germline, CDR1 is SGHRS and CDR2 YFSETQ. The CDR3 loop is CASSLAEVGGAGAFF. The CDR3 bases are TGCGCCAGCAGCTTGGCCGAAGTTGGGGGCGCCGGGGCTTTCTTT.

Many counts were recorded for this clonotype. The genes are TRBV6-2 or TRBV6-3 and TRBJ2-6, with unresolved D. Germline V CDR1 and CDR2: MNHEY, SVGEGT. This CDR3 spans 15 amino acids. The ends were cut back, 7 bases at V and 0 bases at J, with 10 bases in the middle. The CDR3 loop reads CASTQAHSGANVLTF. As DNA, the CDR3 is TGTGCCAGCACCCAGGCACACTCTGGGGCCAACGTCCTGACTTTC.

This clonotype was counted ten times or more. V and J are TRBV20-1 and TRBJ1-5; TRBD1 aligns across 7 bases. With 0 bases clipped from V and 4 bases from J, the junction kept 3 bases outside the gene matches. In germline, CDR1 is DFQATT, CDR2 SNEGSKA (reference sequence). CDR3 length equals 14 residues. CDR3 bases: TGCAGTGCTAGAGATCAGACAGGGAATCAGCCCCAGCATTTT. It specifies CSARDQTGNQPQHF.

This clonotype was seen at least ten times. This rearrangement joins TRBV29-1 to TRBJ1-1, with D maybe TRBD1 (5 bases). Trimming shortened V by 4 bases and J by 2 bases, and 17 bases separated the two germline ends. The CDR3 runs to 15 residues. Germline V CDR1 and CDR2: SQVTM, ANQGSEA. CDR3 sequence: CSVVEDTGQNTEAFF. The CDR3 DNA reads TGCAGCGTTGTAGAGGACACTGGCCAAAACACTGAAGCTTTCTTT.

This clonotype was seen repeatedly, ten times or more. The chain combines TRBV4-2 with TRBJ2-3; 7 bases are a match to TRBD2. The CDR3 loop spans 14 amino acids. V lost 1 base, J lost 5 bases, and 3 bases stayed unmatched. The germline CDR1 and CDR2 sequences are LGHNA and YNFKEQ. The DNA of the CDR3 is TGTGCCAGCAGCCAAGGACTAGCTTTAGATACGCAGTATTTT. Translating it yields CASSQGLALDTQYF.

This clonotype was observed a few times. The chain has TRBV28 and TRBJ1-2; TRBD1 aligns across 7 bases. There are 15 residues in the CDR3. J was trimmed by 0 bases and V by 4 bases; bases with no gene match: 5. The germline V gene encodes CDR1 MDHEN and CDR2 SYDVKM. CDR3 coding DNA: TGTGCCAGCAGTTGGGCCGGACAGGCTAACTATGGCTACACCTTC. Its translation: CASSWAGQANYGYTF.

This clonotype came up many times. The chain carries TRBV20-1 and TRBJ1-2; D possibly corresponds to TRBD1 (6 bases). From germline, CDR1 is DFQATT and CDR2 SNEGSKA (reference sequence). V was cut by 3 bases and J by 7 bases, with 27 bases left in between. There are 17 residues in the CDR3. The CDR3 bases are TGCAGTGCTAGGGGGCGGGCCCGGGACTCACAGGGCCGTGGCTACACCTTC. This encodes CSARGRARDSQGRGYTF.

In its sample, this clonotype was seen many times. The J gene is TRBJ1-5, the V gene TRBV5-5; D is unresolved. The CDR3 is 14 residues long. Per germline, CDR1 SGHKS and CDR2 YYEKEE (reference sequence). V dropped 2 bases and J dropped 2 bases, with 8 bases sitting between them. Here the CDR3 reads CASSFGERNQPQHF. CDR3 in DNA: TGTGCCAGCAGCTTCGGGGAGCGCAATCAGCCCCAGCATTTT.

This clonotype was seen at least ten times. CDR3 region: CASSPGLAGGPAREYF. Here the CDR3 DNA reads TGTGCCAGCAGCCCGGGACTAGCGGGGGGCCCGGCCCGGGAGTACTTC. The chain is built from TRBV9 and TRBJ2-5; 15 bases match TRBD2. Germline loops: CDR1 SGDLS, CDR2 YYNGEE. The V gene end was trimmed by 4 bases and the J gene end by 12 bases; junction bases not matched to a gene: 13. This CDR3 region has 16 residues.

This clonotype was detected ten times or more. The V gene is TRBV27, the J gene TRBJ1-4; D unclear. V was shortened by 4 bases and J by 13 bases, with 16 bases between the two germline ends. The CDR3 extends over 13 amino acids. CDR1 MNHEY and CDR2 SMNVEV come from the germline V gene (reference sequence). CDR3 DNA: TGTGCCAGCAGTTACCAATCCGGGTCGCGACTGTTTTTT. It translates to CASSYQSGSRLFF.

Ten or more counts support this clonotype. The chain joins TRBV20-1 to TRBJ2-3; D uncertain. Looked up from germline, CDR1 is DFQATT and CDR2 is SNEGSKA (reference sequence). The CDR3 is 13 amino acids. The V end lost 0 bases, the J end lost 6 bases, and 10 bases lay between the germline ends. CDR3 sequence: CSARDSARDTQYF. For the CDR3, the DNA is TGCAGTGCTAGAGATTCGGCGCGGGATACGCAGTATTTT.